The table lists the clone carrying this T cell receptor beta chain with a few counts. CDR3 size: 15 residues. The V gene end was trimmed by 5 bases and the J gene end by 5 bases; junction bases not matched to a gene: 6. CDR1 is MGHDK and CDR2 is SYGVNS in the germline V gene. The data belong to a study of blood T cell repertoires in COVID-19. Overall study context: The United States, Italy and Spain were the sources of the acute and convalescent COVID-19 samples. In each case, the material was cDNA or gDNA derived from T cells, B-cell-depleted T cells, or PBMCs.

Per the original data handling: Estimates of nucleated cell counts were drawn from the amplification of reference gene primers. Assay: immunoSEQ multiplex PCR; the TCRdb copy retains only in-frame clones and omits some. That table supplies the V and J calls and clone size; D and trimming were determined from the DNA. The sample shows roughly 140,000 clones, around 90% of them seen only once. The sequencing sample was made of peripheral blood. The chain uses TRBV25-1 and TRBJ2-3; 11 bases match TRBD2. The TCR comes from a man in his sixties or seventies with acute or convalescent COVID-19. The CDR3 region is CASSKLAGVQDTQYF. For the CDR3, the DNA is TGTGCCAGCAGTAAACTAGCGGGAGTTCAAGATACGCAGTATTTT.